A selection of T cell receptor beta chains follows, all from one sample in a study of OX40 agonist ivuxolimab in advanced cancers. The data were produced by immunoSEQ multiplex PCR, yet TCRdb's version contains in-frame clones alone and is incomplete. The table includes 55,000 or so clones, about 90% detected once. The sample here was CD4+ or CD8+ T cells sorted from blood, taken in a trial of the OX40 agonist ivuxolimab. The receptors come from an adult with an advanced solid tumor such as melanoma, head and neck, liver or kidney cancer. Both conserved end residues are part of each CDR3. A D gene is named only where the DNA matches it firmly. Some rows have no size entry. The others give once, few or many, or a class for an expanded clone.

J gene,D gene,CDR3 length,V gene,clone size,CDR3 DNA,CDR3 protein
TRBJ2-1,-,15,TRBV9,-,TGTGCCAGCAGCCCTTGGTGGGGATTTGACAATGAGCAGTTCTTC,CASSPWWGFDNEQFF
TRBJ2-1,TRBD2,18,TRBV19,-,TGTGCCAGTAGTAGGCTGGGACTAGCGGGAGGATCCTACAATGAGCAGTTCTTC,CASSRLGLAGGSYNEQFF
TRBJ1-1,-,12,TRBV19,-,TGTGCCAGTAGTATAGACGGAAACAGGGCTTTCTTT,CASSIDGNRAFF
TRBJ2-7,TRBD2,13,TRBV19,once,TGTGCCAGTAGTGAGCGGGACGCCTACGAGCAGTACTTC,CASSERDAYEQYF
TRBJ1-6,TRBD1,13,TRBV5-4,-,TGTGCCAGCAGGGGACAGCATAATTCACCCCTCCACTTT,CASRGQHNSPLHF
TRBJ2-1,-,11,TRBV7-9,-,TGTGCCAGCAGCCTGGACTTTGGGCAGTTCTTC,CASSLDFGQFF
TRBJ1-4,-,15,TRBV21-1,-,TGTGCCAGCAGCAGAGACAGGGTGAATGGTGAAAAACTGTTTTTT,CASSRDRVNGEKLFF
TRBJ2-7,-,14,TRBV7-9,once,TGTGCCAGCAGCCCGACGGGTCTAGAGGGGGAGCAGTACTTC,CASSPTGLEGEQYF
TRBJ2-5,-,14,TRBV9,-,TGTGCCAGCAGCCCCCGACAGCCTCAAGAGACCCAGTACTTC,CASSPRQPQETQYF
TRBJ2-1,-,12,TRBV6-5,-,TGTGCCAGCTCGGGAGTCTACAATGAGCAGTTCTTC,CASSGVYNEQFF
TRBJ2-3,TRBD2,14,TRBV2,-,TGTGCCAGCAGTGGGAGCGGGGGCACAGATACGCAGTATTTT,CASSGSGGTDTQYF
TRBJ1-2,-,15,TRBV2,-,TGTGCCAGCAGTGGGGATCTTGGGAGGGTGTCGGGCTACACCTTC,CASSGDLGRVSGYTF
TRBJ2-7,-,14,TRBV28,-,TGTGCCAGCAGTTTTGGTAACTCCGATGGCGAGCAGTACTTC,CASSFGNSDGEQYF
TRBJ2-7,TRBD1,12,TRBV18,once,TGTGCCAGCTCACCAACAGGGGGCGAGCAGTACTTC,CASSPTGGEQYF
TRBJ2-1,TRBD2,15,TRBV11-3,-,TGTGCCAGCAGCTTTCAGCTAGCGGGAGCCAATGAGCAGTTCTTC,CASSFQLAGANEQFF
TRBJ1-2,-,13,TRBV6-6,-,TGTGCCAGCACCCCGGGGGCAGGGTACGGCTACACCTTC,CASTPGAGYGYTF
TRBJ1-5,-,14,TRBV27,few,TGTGCCAGCAGTGGAGGATCCACCTGGCAGCCCCAGCATTTT,CASSGGSTWQPQHF
TRBJ2-1,TRBD2,14,TRBV28,-,TGTGCCAGCAGCGGTAGCGGGAGTTTGAATGAGCAGTTCTTC,CASSGSGSLNEQFF
TRBJ2-7,-,16,TRBV27,-,TGTGCCAGCAGTCACAAGGGTCCTCTAAGCTCCTACGAGCAGTACTTC,CASSHKGPLSSYEQYF
TRBJ1-4,TRBD1,17,TRBV2,once,TGTGCCAGCAGTGAGAGGGGCACTACAGGGGGTTATGAAAAACTGTTTTTT,CASSERGTTGGYEKLFF
TRBJ2-5,TRBD1,14,TRBV28,-,TGTGCCAGCAGCCTAACAGGGGGGAGTGAGACCCAGTACTTC,CASSLTGGSETQYF
TRBJ1-4,-,15,TRBV5-1,-,TGCGCCAGCAGTCTGCAGGGTCTTAGGAATGAAAAACTGTTTTTT,CASSLQGLRNEKLFF
TRBJ2-7,TRBD2,14,TRBV18,few,TGTGCCAGCTCACCTACTAGCGGGACTAACGAGCAGTACTTC,CASSPTSGTNEQYF
TRBJ1-1,-,12,TRBV28,few,TGTGCCAGCAGTTTGGGTTACACTGAAGCTTTCTTT,CASSLGYTEAFF
TRBJ1-1,-,13,TRBV6-5,-,TGTGCCAGCAGTTACGACGAAAGGGCTGAAGCTTTCTTT,CASSYDERAEAFF
TRBJ2-1,-,14,TRBV28,-,TGTGCCAGCACGACAGGCCTATCCTACAATGAGCAGTTCTTC,CASTTGLSYNEQFF
TRBJ2-7,-,15,TRBV28,-,TGTGCCAGCAGTTCCCCCTACAGGTGGTCCTACGAGCAGTACTTC,CASSSPYRWSYEQYF
TRBJ2-7,TRBD2,14,TRBV6-5,-,TGTGCCAGCAGTTACGGGACTAGCGGGTACGAGCAGTACTTC,CASSYGTSGYEQYF
TRBJ2-7,-,13,TRBV7-3,-,TGTGCCAGCAGCCTCACGAGGGTCCACGAGCAGTACTTC,CASSLTRVHEQYF
TRBJ2-5,-,16,TRBV5-6,-,TGTGCCAGCAGCCAAGGGTCCAGCGCCCCGGAAGAGACCCAGTACTTC,CASSQGSSAPEETQYF
TRBJ2-7,TRBD2,14,TRBV30,few,TGTGCCTGGGGCGGGGGACCTCTACTCTACGAGCAGTACTTC,CAWGGGPLLYEQYF
TRBJ2-7,-,14,TRBV4-2,-,TGTGCCAGCAGCCAAGGCCAGGGGACCTACGAGCAGTACTTC,CASSQGQGTYEQYF
TRBJ1-1,TRBD1,13,TRBV6-7,-,TGTGCCAGCAACAAACAGGGGGCAACTGAAGCTTTCTTT,CASNKQGATEAFF
TRBJ1-3,-,13,TRBV18,-,TGTGCCAGCTCACCGGGCACGGGAAACACCATATATTTT,CASSPGTGNTIYF
TRBJ1-2,TRBD1,12,TRBV28,-,TGTGCCAGCAGCCGACAGGGTTATGGCTACACCTTC,CASSRQGYGYTF
TRBJ2-1,-,14,TRBV9,-,TGTGCCAGCAGCAAAGCGGAACTATACAATGAGCAGTTCTTC,CASSKAELYNEQFF
TRBJ2-1,-,15,TRBV18,once,TGTGCCAGCTCACCATCTTTGGGGGGTTACAATGAGCAGTTCTTC,CASSPSLGGYNEQFF
TRBJ2-2,-,16,TRBV19,-,TGTGCCAGTAATGGCAGGTCCCTATGGAACACCGGGGAGCTGTTTTTT,CASNGRSLWNTGELFF
TRBJ1-2,TRBD1,11,TRBV20-1,-,TGCAGGGCCGGGACAGGCTATGGCTACACCTTC,CRAGTGYGYTF
TRBJ2-5,-,14,TRBV5-1,-,TGCGCCAGCAGGACCGGGACACACCAAGAGACCCAGTACTTC,CASRTGTHQETQYF
TRBJ2-1,-,16,TRBV1,-,TGCACCAGCAGCCATGCACTAGCGGAGACCTACAATGAGCAGTTCTTC,CTSSHALAETYNEQFF
TRBJ2-3,TRBD2,14,TRBV5-1,once,TGCGCCAGCAGCATTCTAGCGGGAGCAGATACGCAGTATTTT,CASSILAGADTQYF
TRBJ2-7,TRBD2,11,TRBV6-1,-,TGTGCCAGCAGGGGACTAGCCGAGCAGTACTTC,CASRGLAEQYF
TRBJ2-3,TRBD1,14,TRBV6-6,once,TGTGCCAGCAGCTGGGACAGGAGCACAGATACGCAGTATTTT,CASSWDRSTDTQYF
TRBJ2-2,-,16,TRBV25-1,once,TGTGCCAGCAGTGAAATGAGACAGACAAACACCGGGGAGCTGTTTTTT,CASSEMRQTNTGELFF
TRBJ2-1,-,14,TRBV21-1,-,TGTGCCAGTAAGGGGGTTCCACCCTACAATGAGCAGTTCTTC,CASKGVPPYNEQFF
TRBJ2-1,-,14,TRBV4-2,-,TGTGCCAGCAGCGGACCTCTAGAGTACAATGAGCAGTTCTTC,CASSGPLEYNEQFF
TRBJ2-7,TRBD1,13,TRBV4-2,-,TGTGCCAGCAGCCCGGACAGGGCCCACGAGCAGTACTTC,CASSPDRAHEQYF
TRBJ2-1,-,14,TRBV7-3,-,TGTGCCAGCAGCTTACGGGGGAGCTACAATGAGCAGTTCTTC,CASSLRGSYNEQFF
TRBJ1-5,-,12,TRBV7-2,-,TGTGCCAGCAGCTTGAGCCGTCAGCCCCAGCATTTT,CASSLSRQPQHF
TRBJ1-6,-,16,TRBV2,few,TGTGCCAGCAAATCGACAGCTTACTCCTATAATTCACCCCTCCACTTT,CASKSTAYSYNSPLHF
TRBJ2-7,-,11,TRBV20-1,-,TGCAGTGCTGGGGGGACGGTCGAGCAGTACTTC,CSAGGTVEQYF
TRBJ1-5,-,14,TRBV6-5,-,TGTGCCAGCAGTTTGAGGAGCCGCAATCAGCCCCAGCATTTT,CASSLRSRNQPQHF
TRBJ2-7,TRBD2,19,TRBV7-9,-,TGTGCCAGCAGCGTTAAACCGGGACTAGCGGGAGGATCCACCTACGAGCAGTACTTC,CASSVKPGLAGGSTYEQYF
TRBJ1-5,-,15,TRBV10-1,many,TGCGCCAGCAGTGAGACAGGAATCAGCAATCAGCCCCAGCATTTT,CASSETGISNQPQHF
TRBJ2-5,TRBD1,14,TRBV19,-,TGTGCCAGTAGACGGACAGGGACCCAAGAGACCCAGTACTTC,CASRRTGTQETQYF
TRBJ1-1,-,14,TRBV5-8,-,TGTGCCAGCAGCTGGGGAGGGGGGAACACTGAAGCTTTCTTT,CASSWGGGNTEAFF
TRBJ1-5,-,12,TRBV6-5,-,TGTGCCAGCAGTTATTCGGGTCAGCCCCAGCATTTT,CASSYSGQPQHF
TRBJ1-1,-,14,TRBV27,-,TGTGCCAGCAGCCTGGGACTCTTGAACACTGAAGCTTTCTTT,CASSLGLLNTEAFF
TRBJ2-5,TRBD2,17,TRBV4-2,-,TGTGCCAGCAGCCAAGATCTCCCGGGAGGGGTGGAAGAGACCCAGTACTTC,CASSQDLPGGVEETQYF